The text below deals with one TCR beta chain. What it binds is not known. The data are from a study of cytomegalovirus exposure and HLA in healthy donors. Study background: An earlier analysis identified 117 million unique TCR beta sequences in some 180 million T cells. General study findings and limits: The authors confirmed in vitro that three CMV-associated chains were specific for CMV antigens. The majority of CMV-associated TCR beta chains were reported as apparently HLA-restricted in a later analysis.

PCR employed 60 Vbeta and 13 Jbeta primers. Profiled with immunoSEQ multiplex PCR; TCRdb holds only in-frame clones, not every one. The data hold about 120,000 clones, with 77% observed a single time. Nominally healthy donors provided the samples, though records likely missed some immune exposures. The sequence was obtained from a man aged 18 to 29 in good health and CMV-seropositive. The material sequenced was PBMCs.

CDR3 in amino acids: CASSRGTGGRETQYF. As DNA, the CDR3 is TGTGCCAGCAGTCGCGGGACAGGGGGTCGAGAGACCCAGTACTTC. The chain employs TRBV7-3 and TRBJ2-5, with TRBD1 matching 11 bases. In germline, CDR1 is SGHTA, CDR2 FQGTGA. CDR3 length: 15 amino acids. The V and J ends lost 6 bases and 4 bases, in that order; junction bases with no gene match: 7.